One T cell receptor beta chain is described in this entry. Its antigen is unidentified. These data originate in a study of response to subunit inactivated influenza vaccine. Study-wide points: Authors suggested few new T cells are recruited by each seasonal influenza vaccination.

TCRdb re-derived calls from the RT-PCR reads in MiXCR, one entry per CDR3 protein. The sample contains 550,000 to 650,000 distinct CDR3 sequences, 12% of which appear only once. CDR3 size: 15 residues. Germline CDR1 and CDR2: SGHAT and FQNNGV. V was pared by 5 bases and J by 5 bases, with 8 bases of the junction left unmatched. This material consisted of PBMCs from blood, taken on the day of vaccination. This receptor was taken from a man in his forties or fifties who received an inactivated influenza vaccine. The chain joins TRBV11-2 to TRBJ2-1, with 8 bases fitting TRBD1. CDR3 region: CASSLDRVGHNEQFF. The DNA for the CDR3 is TGTGCCAGCAGCCTGGACAGGGTGGGACACAATGAGCAGTTCTTC.